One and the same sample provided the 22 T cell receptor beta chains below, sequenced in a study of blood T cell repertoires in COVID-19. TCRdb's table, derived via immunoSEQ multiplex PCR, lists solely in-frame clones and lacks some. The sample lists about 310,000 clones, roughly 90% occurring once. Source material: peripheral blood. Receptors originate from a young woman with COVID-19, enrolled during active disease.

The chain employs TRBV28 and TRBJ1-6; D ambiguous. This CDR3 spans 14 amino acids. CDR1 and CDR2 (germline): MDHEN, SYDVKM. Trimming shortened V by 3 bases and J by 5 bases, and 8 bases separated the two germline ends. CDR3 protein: CASSFNSNNSPLHF. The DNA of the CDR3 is TGTGCCAGCAGTTTCAACAGCAATAATTCACCCCTCCACTTT.

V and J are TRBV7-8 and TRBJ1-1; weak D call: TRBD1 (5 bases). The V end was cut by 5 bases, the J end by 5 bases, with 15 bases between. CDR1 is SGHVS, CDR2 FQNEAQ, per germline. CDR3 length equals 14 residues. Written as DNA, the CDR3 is TGTGCCAGCAGCAGACTTACAGGAAATACTGAAGCTTTCTTT. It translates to CASSRLTGNTEAFF.

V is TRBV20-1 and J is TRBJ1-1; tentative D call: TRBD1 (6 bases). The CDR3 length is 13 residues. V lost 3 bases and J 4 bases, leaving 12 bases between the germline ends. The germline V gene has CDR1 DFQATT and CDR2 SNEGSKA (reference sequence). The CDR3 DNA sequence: TGCAGTGCTAGTAAGGGGGAGGGCACTGAAGCTTTCTTT. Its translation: CSASKGEGTEAFF.

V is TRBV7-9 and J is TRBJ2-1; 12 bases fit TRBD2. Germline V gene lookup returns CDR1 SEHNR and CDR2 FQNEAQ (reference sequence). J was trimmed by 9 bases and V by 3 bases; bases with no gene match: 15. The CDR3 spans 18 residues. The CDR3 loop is CASSLATRLAGEYGEQFF. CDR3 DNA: TGTGCCAGCAGCTTGGCTACCAGACTAGCGGGAGAGTACGGTGAGCAGTTCTTC.

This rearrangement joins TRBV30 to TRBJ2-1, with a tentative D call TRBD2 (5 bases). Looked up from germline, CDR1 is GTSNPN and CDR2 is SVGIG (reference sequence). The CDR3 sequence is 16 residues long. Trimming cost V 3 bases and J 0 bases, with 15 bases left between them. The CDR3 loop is CAWSLGLTGSYNEQFF. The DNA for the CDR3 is TGTGCCTGGAGCCTTGGACTCACCGGCTCCTACAATGAGCAGTTCTTC.

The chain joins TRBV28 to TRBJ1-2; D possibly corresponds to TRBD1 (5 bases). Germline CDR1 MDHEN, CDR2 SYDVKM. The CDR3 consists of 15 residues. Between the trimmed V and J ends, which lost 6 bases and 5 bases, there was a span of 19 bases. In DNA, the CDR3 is TGTGCCAGCAGCGTCTCCAGTAATCAGGGTTATGGCTACACCTTC. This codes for CASSVSSNQGYGYTF.

CDR3 DNA: TGTGCCAGCAGTTTATCTGGAGATGACTATGGCTACACCTTC. Translation gives CASSLSGDDYGYTF. This rearrangement joins TRBV27 to TRBJ1-2; D is unresolved. This CDR3 has 14 residues. Germline V gene lookup returns CDR1 MNHEY and CDR2 SMNVEV (reference sequence). V was cut by 0 bases and J by 3 bases, with 8 bases left in between.

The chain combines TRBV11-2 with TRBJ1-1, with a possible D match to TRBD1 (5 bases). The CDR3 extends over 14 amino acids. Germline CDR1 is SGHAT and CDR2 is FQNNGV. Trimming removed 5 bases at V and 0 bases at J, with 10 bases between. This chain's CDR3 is CASSLTEMNTEAFF. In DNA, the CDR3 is TGTGCCAGCAGCCTGACAGAAATGAACACTGAAGCTTTCTTT.

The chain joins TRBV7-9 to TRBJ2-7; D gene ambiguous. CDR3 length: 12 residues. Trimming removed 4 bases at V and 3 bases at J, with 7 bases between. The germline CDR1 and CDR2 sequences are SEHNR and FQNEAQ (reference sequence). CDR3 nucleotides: TGTGCCAGCAGCTCTCTAGACTACGAGCAGTACTTC. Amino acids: CASSSLDYEQYF.

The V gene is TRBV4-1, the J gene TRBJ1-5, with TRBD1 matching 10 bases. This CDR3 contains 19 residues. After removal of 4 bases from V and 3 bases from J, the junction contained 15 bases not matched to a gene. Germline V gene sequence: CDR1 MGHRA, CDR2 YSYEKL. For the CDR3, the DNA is TGCGCCAGCAGCCCTCTTCCGGCGGGACAGGGGCTTATCAATCAGCCCCAGCATTTT. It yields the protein CASSPLPAGQGLINQPQHF.

The CDR3 region has the DNA TGTGCCACCAGTGACCGGACAGGGCTCCCCTACGAGCAGTACTTC. Amino acids: CATSDRTGLPYEQYF. The rearrangement uses TRBV24-1 and TRBJ2-7; 8 nucleotides align to TRBD1. Germline V gives CDR1 KGHDR, CDR2 SFDVKD. The junction had 6 bases not matched to a gene; V was cut back by 4 bases and J by 2 bases. There are 15 residues in the CDR3.

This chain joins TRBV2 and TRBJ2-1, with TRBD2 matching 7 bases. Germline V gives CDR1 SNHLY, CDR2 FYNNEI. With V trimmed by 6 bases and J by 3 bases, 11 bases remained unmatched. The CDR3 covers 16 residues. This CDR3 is CASRLKVASGYNEQFF. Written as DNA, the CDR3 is TGTGCCAGCAGACTTAAGGTGGCTAGCGGCTACAATGAGCAGTTCTTC.

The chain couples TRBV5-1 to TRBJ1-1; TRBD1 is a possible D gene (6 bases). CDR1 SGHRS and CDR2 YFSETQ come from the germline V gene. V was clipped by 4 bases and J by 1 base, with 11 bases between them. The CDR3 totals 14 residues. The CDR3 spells CASSNRDKNTEAFF. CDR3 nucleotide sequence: TGCGCCAGCAGCAACCGGGACAAGAACACTGAAGCTTTCTTT.

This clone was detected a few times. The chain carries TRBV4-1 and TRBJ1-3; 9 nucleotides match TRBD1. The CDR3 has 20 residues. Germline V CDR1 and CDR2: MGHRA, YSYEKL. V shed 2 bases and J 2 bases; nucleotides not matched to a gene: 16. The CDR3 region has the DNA TGCGCCAGCAGCCAAAAGGGGTGGGGGGGGACAGGGTCGGCTGGAAACACCATATATTTT. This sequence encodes CASSQKGWGGTGSAGNTIYF.

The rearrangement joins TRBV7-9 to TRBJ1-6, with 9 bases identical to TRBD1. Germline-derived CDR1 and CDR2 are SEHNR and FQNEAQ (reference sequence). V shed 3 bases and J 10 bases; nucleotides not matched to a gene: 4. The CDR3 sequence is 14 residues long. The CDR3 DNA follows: TGTGCCAGCAGCTTGGGGACAGGGAACTCACCCCTCCACTTT. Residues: CASSLGTGNSPLHF.

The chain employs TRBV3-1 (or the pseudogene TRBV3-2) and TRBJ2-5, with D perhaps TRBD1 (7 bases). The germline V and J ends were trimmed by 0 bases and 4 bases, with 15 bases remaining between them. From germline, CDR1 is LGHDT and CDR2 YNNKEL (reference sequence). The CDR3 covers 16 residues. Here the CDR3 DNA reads TGTGCCAGCAGCCAAGAATATTCCCAGGGGGGAGAGACCCAGTACTTC. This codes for CASSQEYSQGGETQYF.

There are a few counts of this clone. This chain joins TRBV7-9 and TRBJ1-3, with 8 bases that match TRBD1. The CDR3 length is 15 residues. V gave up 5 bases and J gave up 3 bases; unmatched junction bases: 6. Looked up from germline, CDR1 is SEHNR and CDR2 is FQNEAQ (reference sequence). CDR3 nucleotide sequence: TGTGCCAGCAGCCAGGACAGGGCAGGTGGAAACACCATATATTTT. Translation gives CASSQDRAGGNTIYF.

The CDR3 coding sequence is TGTGCCAGCAGTCAGCGTCTCAACTATGGCTACACCTTC. Its protein is CASSQRLNYGYTF. V is TRBV28 and J is TRBJ1-2; D gene ambiguous. V lost 5 bases and J lost 2, with 9 bases in between. The length of the CDR3 is 13 residues. Germline V CDR1 and CDR2: MDHEN, SYDVKM.

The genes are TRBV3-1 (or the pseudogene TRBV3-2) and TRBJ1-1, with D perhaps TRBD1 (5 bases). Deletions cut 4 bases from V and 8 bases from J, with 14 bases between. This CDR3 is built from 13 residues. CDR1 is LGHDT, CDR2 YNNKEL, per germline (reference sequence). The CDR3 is CASSPNVRGEAFF. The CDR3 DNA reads TGTGCCAGCAGCCCTAACGTGCGGGGGGAAGCTTTCTTT.

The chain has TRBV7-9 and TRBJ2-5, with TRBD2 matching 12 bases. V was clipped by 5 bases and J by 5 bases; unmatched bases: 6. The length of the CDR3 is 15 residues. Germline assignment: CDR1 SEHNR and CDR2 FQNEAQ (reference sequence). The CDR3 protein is CASSATSGRRETQYF. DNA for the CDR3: TGTGCCAGCAGCGCGACTAGCGGGAGAAGGGAGACCCAGTACTTC.

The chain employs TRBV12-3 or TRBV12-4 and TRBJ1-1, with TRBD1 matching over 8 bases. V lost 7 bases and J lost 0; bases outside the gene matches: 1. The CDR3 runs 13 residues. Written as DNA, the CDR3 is TGTGCCAGCAAACAGGGGGTGAACACTGAAGCTTTCTTT. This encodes CASKQGVNTEAFF.

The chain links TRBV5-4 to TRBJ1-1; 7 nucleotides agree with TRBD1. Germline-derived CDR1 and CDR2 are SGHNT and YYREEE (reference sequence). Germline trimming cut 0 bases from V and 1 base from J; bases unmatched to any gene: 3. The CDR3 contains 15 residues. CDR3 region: CASSLADRRNTEAFF. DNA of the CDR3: TGTGCCAGCAGCTTGGCGGACAGGCGGAACACTGAAGCTTTCTTT. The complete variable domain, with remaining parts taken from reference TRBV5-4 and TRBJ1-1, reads ETGVTQSPTHLIKTRGQQVTLRCSSQSGHNTVSWYQQALGQGPQFIFQYYREEENGRGNFPPRFSGLQFPNYSSELNVNALELDDSALYLCASSLADRRNTEAFFGQGTRLTVV.